The T cell receptor (beta chain) described here comes from a study of blood T cells in healthy people across ages. The authors ran a second PCR of about 6 to 11 cycles using a sample-barcoded 5' primer and a J-beta primer mix. TCRdb independently ran MiXCR on the 5' RACE reads; one entry per CDR3 protein. The sample lists about 970,000 distinct CDR3 sequences, about 51% seen once, with about a fifth in the top ten. CDR3 length: 13 amino acids. V was pared by 6 bases and J by 7 bases, with 3 bases of the junction left unmatched. The gene calls are TRBV12-3 or TRBV12-4 and TRBJ1-5; TRBD1 agrees at 10 bases. The sequence derives from a woman between 55 and 75 years old in good health. Sequenced input: blood. CDR3 coding DNA: TGTGCCAGCAGGCAGGACAGGGGGCAGCCCCAGCATTTT. As protein: CASRQDRGQPQHF.